This TCR beta chain was captured by sequencing in a study of cytomegalovirus exposure and HLA in healthy donors. General study findings and limits: The analysis excluded some indistinguishable V segments, including TRBV6-2 and TRBV6-3. Presence/absence analyses assumed roughly uniform sequencing depth across donors, which may not hold. V- and J-gene trimming in TCR beta was tied to a missense DCLRE1C variant by an analysis performed later.

The CDR3 spans 17 residues. J was trimmed by 5 bases and V by 5 bases; bases with no gene match: 10. Looked up from germline, CDR1 is SEHNR and CDR2 is FQNEAQ (reference sequence). PCR involved 60 Vbeta and 13 Jbeta primers. Per the authors' pipeline: In a later analysis, of 70 million to 85 million unique beta chains, approximately 10 million appeared in at least two donors. Clones were sequenced by immunoSEQ multiplex PCR, and TCRdb holds only the in-frame ones, with some missing. That table supplies the V and J calls and clone size; D and trimming were determined from the DNA. The data contain about 180,000 clones, around 80% of them singletons. Remarks on this clone: Its target is unknown.

The TCR originated in a woman between 50 and 59 years old in good health and CMV-seronegative. This sequence joins TRBV7-9 and TRBJ2-3, with 13 bases identical to TRBD2. Sequenced input: PBMCs. CDR3 nucleotides: TGTGCCAGCAGCAGCCCAGGACTAGCGGGGGTTAGAGATACGCAGTATTTT. Amino acids: CASSSPGLAGVRDTQYF.